The 9 T cell receptor beta chains below all came from one sample that was sequenced in a study of T cell clonality in common variable immunodeficiency. TCRdb keeps only in-frame clones here, not all; method: immunoSEQ multiplex PCR. The data show 50,000 to 60,000 clones, with none appearing a single time. The specimen was peripheral blood mononuclear cells. The receptors here all came from a person between 18 and 75 years old in good health.

This clone was detected many times. The CDR3 spells CSVEPRQGYEQYF. Partial CDR3 DNA: TGCAGCGTTGAACCTCGCCAGGGGTACGAG. The chain uses TRBV29-1 and TRBJ2-7; a weak D match, TRBD1 (6 bases). Sequencing ends 3 residues short of the CDR3 end; the germline J gene provides the rest. CDR1 SQVTM and CDR2 ANQGSEA come from the germline V gene. The CDR3 consists of 13 residues. The V end was cut by 2 bases, the J end by 4 bases, with 12 bases between.

In this sample, this clone turned up many times. The CDR3 DNA, read in part, is TGTGCCAGTAGTATAAATCCCGCAGATACG. Residues: CASSINPADT. The entire CDR3 reads CASSINPADTQYF. This rearrangement joins TRBV19 to TRBJ2-3; no definite D call. The CDR3 end lies 3 residues beyond the end of the read and is filled in from the germline J gene. V was trimmed by 2 bases and J by 4 bases, leaving 7 bases between them. Germline V gene data show CDR1 as LNHDA and CDR2 as SQIVND (reference sequence). There are 13 residues in the CDR3.

This clone was seen ten or more times. The read terminates 3 residues before the CDR3 end, so the remaining end is supplied by the germline J gene. The rearrangement uses TRBV28 and TRBJ1-4, with a weak D call TRBD1 (6 bases). Trimming pared 2 bases from V and 2 bases from J, leaving 12 bases between. The CDR3 has 16 amino acids. Germline V CDR1 and CDR2: MDHEN, SYDVKM. The CDR3 spells CASSLPGEGTNEKLFF. Partial CDR3 DNA: TGTGCCAGCAGTTTACCAGGGGAGGGGACTAATGAAAAA.

This clone has at least ten counts. The sequence runs out 3 residues before the end of the CDR3; the remainder is reconstructed from the germline J gene. This chain connects TRBV18 to TRBJ2-2; 12 bases agree with TRBD2. CDR1 and CDR2 from the germline V gene are KGHSH and LQKENI. After removal of 0 bases from V and 6 bases from J, the junction contained 2 bases not matched to a gene. The CDR3 spans 16 residues. The sequenced CDR3 bases are TGTGCCAGCTCACCACCGCTAGCGGGAGGGCCCGGGGAG. Translating it yields CASSPPLAGGPGE. The whole CDR3 protein is CASSPPLAGGPGELFF. The whole variable domain, remainder taken from reference TRBV18 and TRBJ2-2, is NAGVMQNPRHLVRRRGQEARLRCSPMKGHSHVYWYRQLPEEGLKFMVYLQKENIIDESGMPKERFSAEFPKEGPSILRIQQVVRGDSAAYFCASSPPLAGGPGELFFGEGSRLTVL.

This clone was observed at least ten times. The read halts 3 residues ahead of the CDR3 end, with the missing end drawn from the germline J gene. The gene calls are TRBV11-2 and TRBJ2-1; the match to TRBD1 covers 9 bases. Per the germline V gene, CDR1 is SGHAT and CDR2 is FQNNGV. The CDR3 is 15 residues long. The junction had 11 bases not matched to a gene; V was cut back by 5 bases and J by 9 bases. This chain's CDR3 is CASSRPADRGTEQFF. The CDR3 bases that were read are TGTGCCAGCAGCCGCCCAGCCGACAGGGGGACTGAG.

In its sample, this clone was seen many times. Read coverage stops 3 residues before the CDR3 terminus; the germline J gene supplies the remainder. This chain links TRBV20-1 with TRBJ2-2; 12 bases match TRBD2. Germline loops: CDR1 DFQATT, CDR2 SNEGSKA (reference sequence). The CDR3 covers 17 residues. The V and J ends lost 5 bases and 4 bases, in that order; junction bases with no gene match: 11. CDR3 loop: CSAPNPGLAGGTGELFF. The covered CDR3 bases are TGCAGTGCTCCCAATCCGGGACTAGCGGGTGGCACCGGGGAG.

There are a few counts of this clone. The CDR3 extends 3 residues past the end of the read, so its final part is completed from the germline J gene. J is TRBJ1-2 and V is TRBV18; no firm D call. This CDR3 region has 14 residues. The germline V gene encodes CDR1 KGHSH and CDR2 LQKENI. The covered CDR3 bases are TGTGCCAGCTCAAGGTCTAGCGGTACCTACGAC. The encoded protein is CASSRSSGTYD. The full CDR3 sequence reads CASSRSSGTYDYTF. Complete variable domain (other parts from reference TRBV18 and TRBJ1-2): NAGVMQNPRHLVRRRGQEARLRCSPMKGHSHVYWYRQLPEEGLKFMVYLQKENIIDESGMPKERFSAEFPKEGPSILRIQQVVRGDSAAYFCASSRSSGTYDYTFGSGTRLTVV.

This clone was picked up a small number of times. Partial CDR3 DNA: TGTGCCAGCAGTTTATCGGCGAGCGCGTACCGCTCCTACGAG. Protein: CASSLSASAYRSYE. The full CDR3 is CASSLSASAYRSYEQYF. The chain has TRBV27 and TRBJ2-7; D gene unclear. With the read ending 3 residues before the CDR3 end, the germline J gene is used to fill in that end. This CDR3 region has 17 residues. Looked up from germline, CDR1 is MNHEY and CDR2 is SMNVEV (reference sequence). Trimming took 0 bases from V and 0 from J, leaving 15 bases between them.

In this sample, this clone turned up many times. The CDR3 goes on 3 residues after the read ends, and that part is filled in from the germline J gene. The chain combines TRBV5-1 with TRBJ2-2, with 9 nucleotides matching TRBD1. Germline values: CDR1 SGHRS, CDR2 YFSETQ. Trimming cost V 0 bases and J 6 bases; bases outside gene matches: 3. This CDR3 is built from 15 residues. Here the CDR3 reads CASSLGGQGPGELFF. Incomplete CDR3 DNA: TGCGCCAGCAGCTTGGGGGGACAGGGCCCCGGGGAG.